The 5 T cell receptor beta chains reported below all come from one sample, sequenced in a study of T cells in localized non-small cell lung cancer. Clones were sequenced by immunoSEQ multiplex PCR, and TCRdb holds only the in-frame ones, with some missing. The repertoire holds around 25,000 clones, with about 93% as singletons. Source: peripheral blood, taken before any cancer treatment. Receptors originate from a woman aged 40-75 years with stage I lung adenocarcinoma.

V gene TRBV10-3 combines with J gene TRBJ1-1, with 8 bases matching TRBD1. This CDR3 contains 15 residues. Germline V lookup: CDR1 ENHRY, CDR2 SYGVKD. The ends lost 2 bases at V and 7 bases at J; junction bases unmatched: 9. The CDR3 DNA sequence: TGTGCCATCAGTGAGACAACAGGGGGAAATGGTGAAGCTTTCTTT. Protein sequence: CAISETTGGNGEAFF.

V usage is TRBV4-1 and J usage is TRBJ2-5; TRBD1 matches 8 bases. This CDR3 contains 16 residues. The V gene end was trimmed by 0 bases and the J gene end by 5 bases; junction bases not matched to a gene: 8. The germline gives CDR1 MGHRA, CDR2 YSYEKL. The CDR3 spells CASSQDPGTGWETQYF. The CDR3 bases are TGCGCCAGCAGCCAAGACCCCGGGACAGGATGGGAGACCCAGTACTTC.

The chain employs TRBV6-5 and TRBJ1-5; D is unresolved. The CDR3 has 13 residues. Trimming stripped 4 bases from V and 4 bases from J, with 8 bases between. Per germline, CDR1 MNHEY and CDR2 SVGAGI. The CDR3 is CASSSRENQPQHF. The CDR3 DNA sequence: TGTGCCAGCAGTTCCCGAGAAAATCAGCCCCAGCATTTT.

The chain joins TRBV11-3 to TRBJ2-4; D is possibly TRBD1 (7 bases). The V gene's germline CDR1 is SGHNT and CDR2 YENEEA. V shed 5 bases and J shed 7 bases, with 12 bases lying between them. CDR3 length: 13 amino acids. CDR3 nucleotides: TGTGCCAGCAGCAAGACAGGGAGGAACATTCAGTACTTC. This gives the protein CASSKTGRNIQYF.

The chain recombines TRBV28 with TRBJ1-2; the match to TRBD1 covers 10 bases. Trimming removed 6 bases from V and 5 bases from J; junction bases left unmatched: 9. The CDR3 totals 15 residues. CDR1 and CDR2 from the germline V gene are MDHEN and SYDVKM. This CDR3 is CASRYDRGQGYGYTF. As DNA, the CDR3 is TGTGCCAGCAGATACGACAGGGGGCAGGGGTATGGCTACACCTTC.